The clone carrying this T cell receptor (beta chain) has only one observation. Antigen specificity is unknown. The data originate from a study of cytomegalovirus exposure and HLA in healthy donors. Broader study findings: Cytomegalovirus-associated status was assigned to some 180 TCR beta chains. The study found most TCR sequences rare, yet found some public TCRs in many donors.

Separate from the roughly 670-subject first cohort, the approximately 120-subject validation cohort was the one that the donors belonged to. Trimming removed 3 bases from V and 1 base from J, with 10 bases in between. The germline V gene encodes CDR1 SGHRS and CDR2 YFSETQ. The CDR3 is 14 amino acids. This table comes from immunoSEQ multiplex PCR, and its TCRdb copy is limited to in-frame clones, with some not included. The sample records approximately 210,000 clones, roughly 88% being singletons. The chain joins TRBV5-1 to TRBJ1-1, with unresolved D. The TCR originated in a woman aged 18-35 years in good health and CMV-seronegative. Sequenced: PBMCs. Here the CDR3 reads CASSSGAGNTEAFF. For the CDR3, the DNA is TGCGCCAGCAGCTCTGGAGCTGGGAACACTGAAGCTTTCTTT.